This note documents a single T cell receptor beta chain sequence. The antigen remains undetermined. The sample is drawn from a study of CD8 T cells in ankylosing spondylitis. TCRdb independently ran MiXCR on the 5' RACE reads; one entry per CDR3 protein. The profile covers approximately 300,000 distinct CDR3 sequences, with roughly 20% appearing a single time and 7.5% to 9% taken by the ten largest. General observations from the study: Eight or nine highly homologous variants formed a TCR beta motif that appeared characteristic of ankylosing spondylitis blood.

The TCR originated in a male donor with ankylosing spondylitis or in good health (not recorded which). Sequenced: blood, either unsorted or a sorted T cell fraction (not recorded which).

CDR3 in amino acids: CASSKYSRRGRGQPQHF. CDR3 DNA sequence: TGTGCCAGCAGCAAATATAGTAGGCGCGGCAGGGGTCAGCCCCAGCATTTT. The V and J genes are TRBV21-1 and TRBJ1-5. TRBV21-1 is classified as a pseudogene. CDR3 length equals 17 residues.